This T cell receptor (beta chain) derives from a study of blood T cell repertoires in COVID-19. The method was immunoSEQ multiplex PCR; TCRdb's version includes in-frame clones alone and lacks a portion of them. The sample lists about 89,000 clones, more than 70% seen once, with 0.35% to 0.5% in the top ten. V was clipped by 1 base and J by 3 bases; unmatched bases: 6. CDR3 length: 16 amino acids. Germline V lookup: CDR1 WNHNN, CDR2 SYGVQD (reference sequence). This chain uses TRBV10-1 with TRBJ2-7, with 10 bases that match TRBD2. This TCR derives from a man in his sixties with acute or convalescent COVID-19. The sample consisted of peripheral blood. This CDR3 reads CASSEFTSGKIYEQYF. The CDR3 region has the DNA TGCGCCAGCAGTGAGTTTACTAGCGGGAAAATCTACGAGCAGTACTTC.